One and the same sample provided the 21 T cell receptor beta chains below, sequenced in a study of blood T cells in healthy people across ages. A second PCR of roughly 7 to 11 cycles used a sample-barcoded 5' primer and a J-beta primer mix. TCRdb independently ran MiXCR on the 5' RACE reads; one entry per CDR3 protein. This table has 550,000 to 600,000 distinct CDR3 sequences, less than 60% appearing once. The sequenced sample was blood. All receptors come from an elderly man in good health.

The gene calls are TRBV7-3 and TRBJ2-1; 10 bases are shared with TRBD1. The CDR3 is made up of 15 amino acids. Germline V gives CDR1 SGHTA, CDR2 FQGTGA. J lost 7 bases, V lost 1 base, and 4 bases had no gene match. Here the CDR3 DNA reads TGTGCCAGCAGCTTAAGTCGGGACAGGGGTAATGAGCAGTTCTTC. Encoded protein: CASSLSRDRGNEQFF.

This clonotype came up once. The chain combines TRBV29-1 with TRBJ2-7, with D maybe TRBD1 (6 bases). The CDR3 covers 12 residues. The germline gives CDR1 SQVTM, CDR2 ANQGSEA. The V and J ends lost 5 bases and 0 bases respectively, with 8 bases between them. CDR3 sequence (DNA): TGCAGCGTTTACAGGGACTCCTACGAGCAGTACTTC. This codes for CSVYRDSYEQYF.

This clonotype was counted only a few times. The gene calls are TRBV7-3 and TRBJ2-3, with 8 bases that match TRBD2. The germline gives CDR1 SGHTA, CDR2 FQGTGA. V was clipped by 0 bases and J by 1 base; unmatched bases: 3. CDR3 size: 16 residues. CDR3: CASSLTGGLGTDTQYF. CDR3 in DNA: TGTGCCAGCAGCTTAACCGGGGGACTAGGCACAGATACGCAGTATTTT.

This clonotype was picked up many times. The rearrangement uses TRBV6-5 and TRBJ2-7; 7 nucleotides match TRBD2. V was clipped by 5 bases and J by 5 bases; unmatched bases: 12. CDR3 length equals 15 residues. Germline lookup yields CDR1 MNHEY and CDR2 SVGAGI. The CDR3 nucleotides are TGTGCCAGCAGTCTGGGAGGGACCCCTTTTAACGAGCAGTACTTC. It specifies CASSLGGTPFNEQYF.

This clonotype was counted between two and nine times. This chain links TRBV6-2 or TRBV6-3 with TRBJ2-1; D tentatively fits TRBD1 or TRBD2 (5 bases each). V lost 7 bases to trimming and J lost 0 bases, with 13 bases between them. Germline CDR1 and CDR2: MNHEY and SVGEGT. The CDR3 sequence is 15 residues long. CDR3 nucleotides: TGTGCCAGCATCCAGGACGGGACCTCCTACAATGAGCAGTTCTTC. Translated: CASIQDGTSYNEQFF.

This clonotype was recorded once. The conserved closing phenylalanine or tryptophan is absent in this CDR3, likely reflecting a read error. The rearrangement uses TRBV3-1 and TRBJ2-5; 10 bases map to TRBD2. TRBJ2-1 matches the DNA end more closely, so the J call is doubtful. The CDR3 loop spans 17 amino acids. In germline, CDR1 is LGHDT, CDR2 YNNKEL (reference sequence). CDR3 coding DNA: TGTGCCAGCAGCCTCGTGTTCACTAGCGGGGCCCAAGAGACCCAGTTCCTC. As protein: CASSLVFTSGAQETQFL.

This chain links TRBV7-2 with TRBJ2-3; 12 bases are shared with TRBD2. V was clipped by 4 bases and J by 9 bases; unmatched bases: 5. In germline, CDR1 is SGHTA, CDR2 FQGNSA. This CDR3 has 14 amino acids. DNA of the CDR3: TGTGCCAGCAGCTCACGGACTAGCGGGGCCACGCAGTATTTT. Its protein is CASSSRTSGATQYF.

CDR3 residues: CASSFPQNTEAFF. The CDR3 DNA follows: TGTGCCAGCAGCTTCCCCCAGAACACTGAAGCTTTCTTT. The rearrangement joins TRBV7-9 to TRBJ1-1; D not certain. This CDR3 region has 13 residues. V was pared by 3 bases and J by 1 base, with 6 bases between. In germline, CDR1 is SEHNR, CDR2 FQNEAQ (reference sequence).

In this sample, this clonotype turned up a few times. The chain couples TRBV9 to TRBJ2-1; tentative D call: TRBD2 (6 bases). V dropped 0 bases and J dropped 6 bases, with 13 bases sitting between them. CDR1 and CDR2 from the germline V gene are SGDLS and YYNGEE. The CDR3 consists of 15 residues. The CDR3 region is CASSVDGRSINEQFF. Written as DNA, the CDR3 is TGTGCCAGCAGCGTAGACGGGAGATCCATCAATGAGCAGTTCTTC.

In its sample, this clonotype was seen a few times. CDR3 region: CASSQTGTGGTDTQYF. CDR3 DNA sequence: TGCGCCAGCAGCCAGACCGGGACAGGGGGCACAGATACGCAGTATTTT. The rearrangement uses TRBV4-1 and TRBJ2-3; 10 bases are shared with TRBD1. This CDR3 is 16 amino acids long. V shed 3 bases and J 1 base; nucleotides not matched to a gene: 4. Looked up from germline, CDR1 is MGHRA and CDR2 is YSYEKL.

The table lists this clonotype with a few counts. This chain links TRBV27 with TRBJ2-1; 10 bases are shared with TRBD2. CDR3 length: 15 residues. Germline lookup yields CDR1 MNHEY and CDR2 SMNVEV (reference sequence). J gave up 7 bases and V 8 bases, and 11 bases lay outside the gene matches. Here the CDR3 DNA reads TGTGCCAGCCTCCCTAGCGGGAGAATTGGAAATGAGCAGTTCTTC. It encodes CASLPSGRIGNEQFF.

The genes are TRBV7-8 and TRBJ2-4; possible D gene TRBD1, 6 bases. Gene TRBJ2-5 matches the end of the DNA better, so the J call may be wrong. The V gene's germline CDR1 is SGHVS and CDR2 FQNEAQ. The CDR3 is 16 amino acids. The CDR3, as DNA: TGTGCCAGCAGCTTCGGACAGAAACTGTCCCAAGAGACCCAGTACTTC. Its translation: CASSFGQKLSQETQYF.

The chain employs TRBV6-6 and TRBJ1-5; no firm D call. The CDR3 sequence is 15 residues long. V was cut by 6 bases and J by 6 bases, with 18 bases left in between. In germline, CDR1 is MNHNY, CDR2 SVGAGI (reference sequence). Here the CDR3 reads CASRPGPPTGQPQHF. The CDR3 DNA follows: TGTGCCAGCAGGCCGGGCCCCCCGACGGGTCAGCCCCAGCATTTT.

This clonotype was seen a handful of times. CDR3 DNA: TGCAGCGTGGCGCCGGGACAGCCTTCGTACGAGCAGTACTTC. Encoded protein: CSVAPGQPSYEQYF. This chain connects TRBV29-1 to TRBJ2-5; 7 positions match TRBD1. The J call may not be correct, given that the DNA end is closer to TRBJ2-7. CDR1 and CDR2 from the germline V gene are SQVTM and ANQGSEA. The CDR3 spans 14 residues.

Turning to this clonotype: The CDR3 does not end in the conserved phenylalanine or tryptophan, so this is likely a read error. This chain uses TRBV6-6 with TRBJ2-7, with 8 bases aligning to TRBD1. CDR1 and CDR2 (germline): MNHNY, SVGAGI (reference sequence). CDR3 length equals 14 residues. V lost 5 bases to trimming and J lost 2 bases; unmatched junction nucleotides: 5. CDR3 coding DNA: TGTGCCAGCAGTCATCGGACAGGGACCTACGAGCAGTACCTC. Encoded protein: CASSHRTGTYEQYL.

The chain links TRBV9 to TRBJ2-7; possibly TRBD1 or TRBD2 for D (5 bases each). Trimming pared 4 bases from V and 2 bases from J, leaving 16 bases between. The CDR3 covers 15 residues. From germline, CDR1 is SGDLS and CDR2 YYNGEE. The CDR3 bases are TGTGCCAGCAGCCCGCAGGTGGGGACCACCTACGAGCAGTACTTC. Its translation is CASSPQVGTTYEQYF.

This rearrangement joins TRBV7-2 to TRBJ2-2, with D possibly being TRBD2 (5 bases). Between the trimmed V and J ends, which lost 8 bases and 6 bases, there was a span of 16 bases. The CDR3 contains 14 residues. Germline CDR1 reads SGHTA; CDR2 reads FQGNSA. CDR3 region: CASDKGSGSGELFF. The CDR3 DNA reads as TGTGCCAGCGATAAAGGAAGCGGTTCCGGGGAGCTGTTTTTT.

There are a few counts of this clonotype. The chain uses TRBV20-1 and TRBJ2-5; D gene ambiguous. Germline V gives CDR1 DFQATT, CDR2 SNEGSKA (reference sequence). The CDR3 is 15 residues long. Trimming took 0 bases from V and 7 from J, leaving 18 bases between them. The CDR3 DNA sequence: TGCAGTGCTAGAGATTATCGATTAGCAAGAGGGACCCAGTACTTC. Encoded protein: CSARDYRLARGTQYF.

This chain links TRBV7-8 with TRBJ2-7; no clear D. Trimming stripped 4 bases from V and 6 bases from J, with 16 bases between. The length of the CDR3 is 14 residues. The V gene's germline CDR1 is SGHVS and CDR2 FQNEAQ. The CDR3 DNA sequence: TGTGCCAGCAGCTCGGGCCCTGGTTCCGGCGAGCAGTACTTC. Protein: CASSSGPGSGEQYF.

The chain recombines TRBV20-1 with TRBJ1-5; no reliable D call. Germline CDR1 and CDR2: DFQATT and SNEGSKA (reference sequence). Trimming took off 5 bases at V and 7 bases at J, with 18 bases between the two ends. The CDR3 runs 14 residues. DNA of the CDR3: TGCAGTGCTTCCCGGGCCGTTAGCATGCAGCCCCAGCATTTT. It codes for CSASRAVSMQPQHF.

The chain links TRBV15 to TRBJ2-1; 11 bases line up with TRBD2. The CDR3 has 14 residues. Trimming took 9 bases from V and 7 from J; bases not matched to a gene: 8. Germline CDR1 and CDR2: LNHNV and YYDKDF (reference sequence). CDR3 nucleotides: TGTGCCACGATGGCGGGACTAGCGGCGAATGAGCAGTTCTTC. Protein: CATMAGLAANEQFF.